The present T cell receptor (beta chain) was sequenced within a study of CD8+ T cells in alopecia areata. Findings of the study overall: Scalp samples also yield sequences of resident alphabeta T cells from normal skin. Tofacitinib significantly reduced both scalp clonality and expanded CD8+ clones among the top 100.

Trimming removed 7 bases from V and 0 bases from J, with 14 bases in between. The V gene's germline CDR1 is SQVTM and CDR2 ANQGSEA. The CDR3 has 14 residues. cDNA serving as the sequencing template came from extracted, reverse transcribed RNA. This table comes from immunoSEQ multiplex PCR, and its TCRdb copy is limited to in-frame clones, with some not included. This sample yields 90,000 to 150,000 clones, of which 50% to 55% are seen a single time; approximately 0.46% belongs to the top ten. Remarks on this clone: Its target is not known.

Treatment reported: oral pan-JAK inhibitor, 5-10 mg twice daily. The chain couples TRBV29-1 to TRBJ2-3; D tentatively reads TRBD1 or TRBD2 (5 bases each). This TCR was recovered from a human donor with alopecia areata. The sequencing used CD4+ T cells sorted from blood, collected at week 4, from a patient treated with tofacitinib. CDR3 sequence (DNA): TGCAGCGACCTGGGGGAAAGCAGCACAGATACGCAGTATTTT. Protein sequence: CSDLGESSTDTQYF.